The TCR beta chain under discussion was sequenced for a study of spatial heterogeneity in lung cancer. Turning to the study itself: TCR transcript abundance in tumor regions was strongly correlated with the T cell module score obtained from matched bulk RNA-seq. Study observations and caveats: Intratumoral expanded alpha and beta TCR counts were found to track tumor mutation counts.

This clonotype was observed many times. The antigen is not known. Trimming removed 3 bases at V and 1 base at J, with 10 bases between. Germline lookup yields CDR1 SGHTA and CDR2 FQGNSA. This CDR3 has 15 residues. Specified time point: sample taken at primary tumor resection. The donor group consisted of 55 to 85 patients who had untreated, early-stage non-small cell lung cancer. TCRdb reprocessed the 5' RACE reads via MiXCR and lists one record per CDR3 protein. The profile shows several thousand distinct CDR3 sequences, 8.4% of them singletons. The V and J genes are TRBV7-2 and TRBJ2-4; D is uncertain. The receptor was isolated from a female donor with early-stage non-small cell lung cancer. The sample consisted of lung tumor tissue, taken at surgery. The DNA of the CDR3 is TGTGCCAGCAGCTTCGCCTTGATCGCCAAAAACATTCAGTACTTC. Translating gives CASSFALIAKNIQYF. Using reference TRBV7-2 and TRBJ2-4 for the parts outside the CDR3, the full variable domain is GAGVSQSPSNKVTEKGKDVELRCDPISGHTALYWYRQSLGQGLEFLIYFQGNSAPDKSGLPSDRFSAERTGGSVSTLTIQRTQQEDSAVYLCASSFALIAKNIQYFGAGTRLSVL.